These 19 T cell receptor beta chains were sequenced from one sample in a study of metastatic and nonmetastatic thyroid tumors (dated by TCRdb to about 2020). Receptors were amplified or captured by PCR. Sequencing was carried out with an Illumina HiSeq 4000. TCRdb reanalyzed the raw reads on its own, using fastp at Q25 for trimming and MiXCR for clone calling, and kept in-frame beta chains. Present in this sample are tens of thousands of clones, around 13% of which were seen just once. Around 5.1% of the sample belongs to the ten largest clones. None of the patients had been given any treatment before thyroid surgery. The sequenced sample consisted of blood. The receptor source for this set is a female donor with papillary thyroid cancer or a benign thyroid nodule (not recorded which). Some clones in this sample may be carry-over from other donors' samples.

This clone was picked up many times. The CDR3 region has the DNA TGTGCCAGCAGTAAACAGGGATCGGGGCTTGAAGCTTTCTTT. It translates to CASSKQGSGLEAFF. This chain joins TRBV27 and TRBJ1-1, with D tentatively TRBD1 (6 bases). Germline CDR1 and CDR2: MNHEY and SMNVEV (reference sequence). CDR3 length: 14 residues. With 5 bases removed from V and 7 bases from J, the gap between germline ends came to 17 bases.

For this clone: This may come from a read error, since a much larger clone is one base off. This chain's CDR3 is CASSPGFGEGGTQYF. CDR3 nucleotide sequence: TGTGCCAGCTCACCTGGTTTCGGAGAGGGAGGGACCCAGTACTTC. The V gene is TRBV18, the J gene TRBJ2-5; tentatively, D is TRBD2 (6 bases). This CDR3 has 15 amino acids. V was cut by 3 bases and J by 7 bases, with 18 bases left in between. Per the germline V gene, CDR1 is KGHSH and CDR2 is LQKENI.

This clone was observed many times. V is TRBV20-1 and J is TRBJ2-3; 11 bases map to TRBD2. With 6 bases clipped from V and 4 bases from J, the junction kept 3 bases outside the gene matches. CDR3 length: 13 amino acids. Per the germline V gene, CDR1 is DFQATT and CDR2 is SNEGSKA (reference sequence). The CDR3 region has the DNA TGCAGTGCCAAACTAGCGGGGGCAGATACGCAGTATTTT. This translates into CSAKLAGADTQYF.

In this sample, this clone is medium-sized. This sequence joins TRBV20-1 and TRBJ2-7, with TRBD2 matching 8 bases. Germline lookup yields CDR1 DFQATT and CDR2 SNEGSKA (reference sequence). The CDR3 contains 17 residues. V lost 5 bases, J lost 5 bases, and 20 bases stayed unmatched. DNA of the CDR3: TGCAGTGCTCCTAAACCCTCTTGGGGGACTAGGGGCAACGAGCAGTACTTC. This translates into CSAPKPSWGTRGNEQYF.

This clone was picked up many times. The genes are TRBV27 and TRBJ2-5; 10 positions agree with TRBD2. Trimming at V came to 5 bases and at J to 5 bases, leaving 8 bases not matched to a gene. This CDR3 contains 15 residues. Germline V gene sequence: CDR1 MNHEY, CDR2 SMNVEV (reference sequence). The CDR3 protein is CASSPWTSGGETQYF. The CDR3 region has the DNA TGTGCCAGCAGTCCCTGGACTAGCGGAGGGGAGACCCAGTACTTC.

This clone is termed medium-sized. V usage is TRBV19 and J usage is TRBJ1-1; D is uncertain. The CDR3 loop spans 13 amino acids. V was clipped by 3 bases and J by 0 bases, with 5 bases between them. Germline CDR1 and CDR2: LNHDA and SQIVND (reference sequence). The CDR3 loop is CASSITLNTEAFF. The DNA for the CDR3 is TGTGCCAGTAGTATTACGTTGAACACTGAAGCTTTCTTT.

This clone has more than one count but fewer than ten. A much bigger clone sits one base away, suggesting this may be a read error. The chain combines TRBV29-1 with TRBJ2-5; 11 nucleotides agree with TRBD2. Germline values: CDR1 SQVTM, CDR2 ANQGSEA. This CDR3 spans 12 amino acids. CDR3 DNA: TGCAGCGGAACTAGCGGGAGTGAGACCCATTACTTC. It is translated as CSGTSGSETHYF.

This clone was counted ten times or more. A much larger clone lies one base from this, so it may be a read error. The V call is TRBV27, the J call TRBJ1-2; D unresolved. Trimming shortened V by 4 bases and J by 6 bases, and 15 bases separated the two germline ends. Germline assignment: CDR1 MNHEY and CDR2 SMNVEV (reference sequence). The CDR3 runs 14 residues. CDR3 loop: CASSSFWGDHGYTF. The CDR3 DNA follows: TGTGCCAGCAGTTCGTTTTGGGGTGACCATGGCTACACCTTC.

This clone was counted ten times or more. This rearrangement joins TRBV6-2 or TRBV6-3 to TRBJ1-2; TRBD1 matches at 8 bases. In germline, CDR1 is MNHEY, CDR2 SVGEGT. Trimming removed 2 bases from V and 0 bases from J; junction bases left unmatched: 17. This CDR3 is built from 20 residues. The CDR3 here is CASSYHRSRDRLRANYGYTF. The CDR3 DNA is TGTGCCAGCAGTTACCATCGAAGCCGGGACAGGCTTCGAGCTAACTATGGCTACACCTTC.

At least ten counts were recorded for this clone. The CDR3 DNA reads as TGCGCCAGCAGCTTGAGGGGCCGCGGGTTGGACGAGCAGTACTTC. It encodes CASSLRGRGLDEQYF. V gene TRBV5-1 combines with J gene TRBJ2-7; possibly TRBD1 or TRBD2 for D (5 bases each). The CDR3 length is 15 residues. Trimming cost V 1 base and J 5 bases, with 16 bases left between them. Looked up from germline, CDR1 is SGHRS and CDR2 is YFSETQ.

This clone has at least ten counts. The chain carries TRBV7-2 and TRBJ2-5, with D perhaps assigned TRBD1 or TRBD2 (6 bases each). The germline V gene has CDR1 SGHTA and CDR2 FQGNSA. This CDR3 has 14 residues. The V end lost 6 bases, the J end lost 2 bases, and 13 bases lay between the germline ends. The DNA for the CDR3 is TGTGCCAGCAGTCCCCAGGGGACTCAAGAGACCCAGTACTTC. Its translation is CASSPQGTQETQYF.

This clone has ten or more counts. J is TRBJ1-2 and V is TRBV4-1; TRBD1 aligns across 8 bases. The CDR3 covers 14 residues. With 1 base clipped from V and 7 bases from J, the junction kept 5 bases outside the gene matches. The germline V gene has CDR1 MGHRA and CDR2 YSYEKL. The CDR3 loop reads CASSQVTGVFGYTF. In nucleotides, the CDR3 is TGCGCCAGCAGCCAAGTGACAGGGGTTTTTGGCTACACCTTC.

This clone was detected ten times or more. This chain joins TRBV7-3 and TRBJ2-1; 14 bases line up with TRBD2. CDR3 length: 19 residues. V trimming: 0 bases; J trimming: 2 bases; junction bases outside the gene matches: 6. CDR1 and CDR2 from the germline V gene are SGHTA and FQGTGA. The DNA of the CDR3 is TGTGCCAGCAGCTTAACCGGGACTAGCGGGAGTTGGACCTACAATGAGCAGTTCTTC. Its protein is CASSLTGTSGSWTYNEQFF.

The table lists this clone with many counts. The chain has TRBV29-1 and TRBJ1-2, with unresolved D. V was cut by 2 bases and J by 4 bases, with 11 bases left in between. The CDR3 extends over 13 amino acids. The V gene's germline CDR1 is SQVTM and CDR2 ANQGSEA. For the CDR3, the DNA is TGCAGCGTTGAACGGACGGGAGTCTATGGCTACACCTTC. Its translation: CSVERTGVYGYTF.

This clone is medium-sized (0.01 to 0.1%). The chain combines TRBV20-1 with TRBJ1-1; unclear D gene. Germline CDR1 and CDR2: DFQATT and SNEGSKA (reference sequence). Trimming stripped 3 bases from V and 8 bases from J, with 19 bases between. The CDR3 sequence is 14 residues long. CDR3 region: CSASPLTGRAEAFF. The CDR3 coding sequence is TGCAGTGCTAGTCCCCTGACGGGCCGAGCGGAAGCTTTCTTT.

This clone was found many times. The same CDR3 is also encoded by other DNA sequences in this sample. The V and J genes are TRBV20-1 and TRBJ2-2; no reliable D call. Germline CDR1 DFQATT, CDR2 SNEGSKA (reference sequence). The V end lost 5 bases, the J end lost 4 bases, and 14 bases lay between the germline ends. This CDR3 region has 14 residues. CDR3 DNA: TGCAGTGCTCCGGACGCGGTTTCCACCGGGGAGCTGTTTTTT. This translates into CSAPDAVSTGELFF.

This clone has at least ten counts. V is TRBV4-1 and J is TRBJ2-1; 8 positions match TRBD1. V was clipped by 6 bases and J by 9 bases; unmatched bases: 10. The CDR3 totals 14 residues. Germline V gives CDR1 MGHRA, CDR2 YSYEKL. CDR3 loop: CASSPRTGFVEQFF. For the CDR3, the DNA is TGCGCCAGCAGTCCGAGGACAGGGTTTGTTGAGCAGTTCTTC.

The V and J genes are TRBV14 and TRBJ2-7; no clear D gene. The germline V gene has CDR1 SGHDN and CDR2 FVKESK. This CDR3 contains 13 residues. Written as DNA, the CDR3 is TGTGGCCGAAGCTTGCCCTCAGTGTACGAGCAGTACTTC. Its translation: CGRSLPSVYEQYF.

The chain is built from TRBV18 and TRBJ1-1; no reliable D call. V lost 2 bases to trimming and J lost 4 bases, with 5 bases between them. CDR1 and CDR2 from the germline V gene are KGHSH and LQKENI. CDR3 size: 12 residues. The CDR3 region is CASSPSITEAFF. In nucleotides, the CDR3 is TGTGCCAGCTCACCAAGCATCACTGAAGCTTTCTTT.